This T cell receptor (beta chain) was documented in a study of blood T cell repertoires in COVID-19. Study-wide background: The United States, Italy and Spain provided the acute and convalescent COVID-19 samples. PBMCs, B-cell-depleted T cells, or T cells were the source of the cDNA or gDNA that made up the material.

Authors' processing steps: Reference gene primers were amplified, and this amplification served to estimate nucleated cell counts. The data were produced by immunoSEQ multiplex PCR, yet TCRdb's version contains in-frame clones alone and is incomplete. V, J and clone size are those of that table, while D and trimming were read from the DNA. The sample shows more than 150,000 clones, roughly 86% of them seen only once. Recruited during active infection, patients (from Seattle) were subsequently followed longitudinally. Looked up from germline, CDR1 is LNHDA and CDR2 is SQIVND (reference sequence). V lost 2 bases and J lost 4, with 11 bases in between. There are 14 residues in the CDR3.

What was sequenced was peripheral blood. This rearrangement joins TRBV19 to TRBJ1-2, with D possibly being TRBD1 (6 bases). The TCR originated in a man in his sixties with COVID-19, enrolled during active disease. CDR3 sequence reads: CASSITRTAYGYTF. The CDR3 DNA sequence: TGTGCCAGTAGTATAACCCGGACAGCCTATGGCTACACCTTC.